One TCR beta chain is described in this entry. Its antigen is still unknown. The data belong to a study of regulatory T cells in long-lasting Graves disease. The wider study: Over 5 years of antithyroid drugs with positive TSH receptor antibodies was taken to mean persistent Graves' disease.

V was clipped by 1 base and J by 0 bases, with 12 bases between them. Germline assignment: CDR1 SGHTA and CDR2 FQGTGA. This CDR3 spans 17 amino acids. Time point of the sample: persistent/refractory GD, antithyroid drugs over 5 years with positive TRAb. After RNA was extracted from PBMCs, the TCR library was made from it. Doctors identified Graves' disease using the American Thyroid Association guidelines. General study results and limits: Those with persistent disease had in common more public clonotypes (roughly 3,000) than new patients (roughly 970). Persistent Graves' disease cases displayed lower TCR diversity than newly diagnosed ones.

In building TCR beta libraries, iRepertoire HTBI primers were used together with Arm-PCR of CDR3 regions. TCRdb used MiXCR to reprocess the multiplex PCR reads, holding one entry per CDR3 protein. This sample carries about 460,000 distinct CDR3 sequences, roughly 22% of them seen once, and the ten largest clones take over 10%. The rearrangement uses TRBV7-3 and TRBJ1-4; D unclear. This TCR was sampled from a female donor with Graves disease. Sequenced here: peripheral blood mononuclear cells (PBMCs), sampled when the disease was refractory, from a patient treated with antithyroid drugs. The CDR3 here is CASSLNSLSSTNEKLFF. CDR3 in DNA: TGTGCCAGCAGCTTAAATTCACTGAGTTCAACTAATGAAAAACTGTTTTTT.